This TCR beta chain was found in a study of cytomegalovirus exposure and HLA in healthy donors. V lost 10 bases to trimming and J lost 7 bases, with 31 bases between them. The CDR3 runs to 17 residues. Germline V gene lookup returns CDR1 SNHLY and CDR2 FYNNEI. Data came from immunoSEQ multiplex PCR; TCRdb stores just in-frame clones and leaves some out. The profile shows 280,000 or so clones, roughly 90% of them singletons. The receptor comes from a woman aged 18-29 years in good health and CMV-seronegative. Input material: PBMCs. The V call is TRBV2, the J call TRBJ1-2, with D perhaps matching TRBD1 (6 bases). The DNA for the CDR3 is TGTGCCACCGGACAGCCGCCGGGGTTCGACTACGGCCGTGGCTACACCTTC. This codes for CATGQPPGFDYGRGYTF.